This TCR beta chain was observed in a study of cytomegalovirus exposure and HLA in healthy donors. Study-wide findings and caveats: Later work found that TCR association rates differed between HLA loci; DRB1 had the most and HLA-C the fewest.

The PCR contained 60 Vbeta and 13 Jbeta primers. The repertoire was sequenced with immunoSEQ multiplex PCR; TCRdb's copy has only in-frame clones and lacks some. The sample holds fewer than 75,000 clones, 83% seen once. Turning to this clone: Its specificity is unknown.

The junction had 14 bases not matched to a gene; V was cut back by 10 bases and J by 4 bases. The CDR3 runs to 15 residues. CDR1 ENHRY and CDR2 SYGVKD come from the germline V gene. This TCR derives from a man aged 25 to 45 in good health and CMV-seronegative. The chain employs TRBV10-3 and TRBJ2-3; TRBD2 agrees at 7 bases. Source material: PBMCs. The CDR3 DNA reads TGTGCCACCTCTGGTGAATGGGGGGGGTCAGATACGCAGTATTTT. Amino acid sequence: CATSGEWGGSDTQYF.